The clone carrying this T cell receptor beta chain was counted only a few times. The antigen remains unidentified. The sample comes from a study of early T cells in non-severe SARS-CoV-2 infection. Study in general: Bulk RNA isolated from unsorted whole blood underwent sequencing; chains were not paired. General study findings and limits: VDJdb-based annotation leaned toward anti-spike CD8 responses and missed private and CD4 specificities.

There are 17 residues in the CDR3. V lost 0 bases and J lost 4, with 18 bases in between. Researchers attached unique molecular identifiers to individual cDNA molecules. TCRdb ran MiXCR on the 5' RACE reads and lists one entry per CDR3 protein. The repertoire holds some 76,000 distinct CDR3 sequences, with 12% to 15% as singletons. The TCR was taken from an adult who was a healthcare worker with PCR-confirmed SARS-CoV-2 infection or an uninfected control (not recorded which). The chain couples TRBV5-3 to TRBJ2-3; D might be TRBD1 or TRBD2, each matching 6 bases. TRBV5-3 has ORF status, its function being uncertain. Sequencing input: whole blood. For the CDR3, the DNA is TGTGCCAGAAGCTTGGATGGGCTTAGGGGGGCCGCAGATACGCAGTATTTT. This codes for CARSLDGLRGAADTQYF.